This TCR beta chain came from a study of T cells in narcolepsy. On the study more broadly: Donors had narcolepsy type 1 or type 2, or were healthy controls. Study-level findings and limits: Healthy controls reportedly lacked the autoreactive clonotypes serially found in patients' blood.

Data came from immunoSEQ multiplex PCR; TCRdb stores just in-frame clones and leaves some out. The sample lists about 32,000 clones; around 86% were seen once. This clone has just one count. Its antigen remains unknown. The V and J ends lost 0 bases and 4 bases respectively, with 7 bases between them. CDR1 is SGHVS and CDR2 is FQNEAQ in the germline V gene. The CDR3 runs to 15 residues. Source material: memory (CD45RA-) CD4+ T cells from blood. This sequence was found in a human donor in good health. The chain combines TRBV7-8 with TRBJ1-6; D is uncertain. CDR3 residues: CASSLAQFYNSPLHF. The CDR3 region has the DNA TGTGCCAGCAGCTTAGCCCAGTTTTATAATTCACCCCTCCACTTT.